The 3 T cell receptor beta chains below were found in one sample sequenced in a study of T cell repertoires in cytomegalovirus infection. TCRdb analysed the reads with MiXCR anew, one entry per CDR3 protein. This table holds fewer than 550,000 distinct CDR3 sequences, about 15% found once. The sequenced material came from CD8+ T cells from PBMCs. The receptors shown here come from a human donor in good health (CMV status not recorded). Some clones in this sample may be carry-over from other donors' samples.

The CDR3 DNA sequence: TGTGCCAGCAGCCGATCGACAGGGGCCCACACTGAAGCTTTCTTT. Translation: CASSRSTGAHTEAFF. The chain combines TRBV7-8 with TRBJ1-1; 8 nucleotides align to TRBD1. The CDR3 totals 15 residues. Losses at the gene ends were 5 bases for V and 3 bases for J; bases not matched to a gene: 8. Germline V gene lookup returns CDR1 SGHVS and CDR2 FQNEAQ.

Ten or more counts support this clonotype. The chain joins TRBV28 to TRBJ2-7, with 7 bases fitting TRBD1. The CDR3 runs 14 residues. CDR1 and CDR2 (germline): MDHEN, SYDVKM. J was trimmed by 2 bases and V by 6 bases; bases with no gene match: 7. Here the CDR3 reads CASSSRDSPYEQYF. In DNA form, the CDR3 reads TGTGCCAGCAGCAGCCGGGACAGCCCCTACGAGCAGTACTTC.

The CDR3 loop is CAITSGSYEQYF. The CDR3 nucleotides read TGTGCCATCACTAGCGGATCCTACGAGCAGTACTTC. The genes are TRBV10-3 and TRBJ2-7; 7 nucleotides match TRBD2. V lost 7 bases to trimming and J lost 1 base; unmatched junction nucleotides: 1. CDR3 size: 12 residues. CDR1 ENHRY and CDR2 SYGVKD come from the germline V gene.